The clone carrying this T cell receptor (beta chain) has only a few counts. Its antigen is undetermined. Repertoires were generated with immunoSEQ multiplex PCR, while TCRdb's copy carries only in-frame clones and drops some. The repertoire consists of over 100,000 clones, with about 90% occurring once and the leading ten covering around 0.73%. This specimen comes from a study of siplizumab effects on memory and regulatory T cells. The germline CDR1 and CDR2 sequences are MDHEN and SYDVKM. There are 14 residues in the CDR3. V was cut by 3 bases and J by 0 bases, with 8 bases left in between. General study points: Naive T cells looked more diverse than memory cells, and they looked like major contributors to the alloresponse.

This sequence was found in a human donor in good health. This chain joins TRBV28 and TRBJ1-2; no clear D gene. The sequenced sample was Tregs sorted from blood. In DNA form, the CDR3 reads TGTGCCAGCAGTTTCCCCTTAACTAACTATGGCTACACCTTC. This codes for CASSFPLTNYGYTF.